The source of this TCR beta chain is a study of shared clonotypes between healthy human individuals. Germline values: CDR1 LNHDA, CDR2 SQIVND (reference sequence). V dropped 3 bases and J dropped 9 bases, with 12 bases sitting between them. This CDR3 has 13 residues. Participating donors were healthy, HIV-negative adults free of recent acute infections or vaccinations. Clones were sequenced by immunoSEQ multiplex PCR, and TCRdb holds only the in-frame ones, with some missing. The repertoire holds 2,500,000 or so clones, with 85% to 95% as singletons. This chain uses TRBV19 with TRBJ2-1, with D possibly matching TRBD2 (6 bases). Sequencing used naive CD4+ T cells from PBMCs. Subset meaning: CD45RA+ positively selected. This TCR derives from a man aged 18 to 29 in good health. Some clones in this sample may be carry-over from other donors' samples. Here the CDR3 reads CASSMDGSSEQFF. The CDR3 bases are TGTGCCAGTAGTATGGACGGGAGCAGTGAGCAGTTCTTC.